The rows below give T cell receptor beta chains drawn from one sample of a study of T cells in Graves' hyperthyroidism and ophthalmopathy. TCRdb re-called the multiplex PCR reads with MiXCR, one entry per CDR3 protein. The sample shows approximately 400,000 distinct CDR3 sequences, 19% of them seen only once. Sequenced input: blood. The source of these receptors is a woman between 18 and 29 years old with Graves' hyperthyroidism. Each CDR3 is given with its conserved first and last residue. The order of the fields is clone size, D gene, J gene, V gene, CDR3 protein, CDR3 DNA. The D gene is left open where the match is weak. Size values are once, few and many counts, or a class for expanded clones, and some rows have none.

abundance: many; d_gene: TRBD1; j_gene: TRBJ1-2; v_gene: TRBV4-1; CDR3aa: CASSRALGQGVYGYTF; CDR3nt: TGCGCCAGCAGCCGGGCTTTAGGACAGGGGGTATATGGCTACACCTTC
abundance: many; d_gene: TRBD1; j_gene: TRBJ2-5; v_gene: TRBV6-1; CDR3aa: CASSERTGGVKETQYF; CDR3nt: TGTGCCAGCAGTGAGAGGACAGGGGGAGTTAAAGAGACCCAGTACTTC
abundance: many; d_gene: TRBD1; j_gene: TRBJ1-2; v_gene: TRBV11-1; CDR3aa: CASSWTGGPDYGYTF; CDR3nt: TGTGCCAGCAGTTGGACAGGGGGACCCGACTATGGCTACACCTTC
abundance: few; d_gene: -; j_gene: TRBJ1-1; v_gene: TRBV6-1; CDR3aa: CASSDGVTEAFF; CDR3nt: TGTGCCAGCAGTGATGGGGTCACTGAAGCTTTCTTT
abundance: -; d_gene: TRBD1; j_gene: TRBJ2-7; v_gene: TRBV12-3/TRBV12-4; CDR3aa: CASSLTGGLYEQYF; CDR3nt: TGTGCCAGCAGTTTGACAGGGGGCTTATACGAGCAGTACTTC
abundance: many; d_gene: -; j_gene: TRBJ1-2; v_gene: TRBV6-2/TRBV6-3; CDR3aa: CASSYGGSANYGYTF; CDR3nt: TGTGCCAGCAGTTACGGCGGGTCGGCTAACTATGGCTACACCTTC
abundance: -; d_gene: -; j_gene: TRBJ1-1; v_gene: TRBV20-1; CDR3aa: CSASLQPAAEAFF; CDR3nt: TGCAGTGCTAGTTTACAGCCGGCAGCTGAAGCTTTCTTT
abundance: many; d_gene: -; j_gene: TRBJ2-5; v_gene: TRBV7-2; CDR3aa: CASSGAAQETQYF; CDR3nt: TGTGCCAGCAGCGGGGCAGCACAAGAGACCCAGTACTTC
abundance: few; d_gene: -; j_gene: TRBJ1-3; v_gene: TRBV18; CDR3aa: CASSLAGFGNTIYF; CDR3nt: TGTGCCAGCTCACTAGCAGGGTTTGGAAACACCATATATTTT
abundance: many; d_gene: -; j_gene: TRBJ1-5; v_gene: TRBV5-1; CDR3aa: CASSQGQGEPQHF; CDR3nt: TGCGCCAGCTCACAAGGACAAGGTGAGCCCCAGCATTTT
abundance: -; d_gene: -; j_gene: TRBJ1-2; v_gene: TRBV6-5; CDR3aa: CASSYYSAGDGYTF; CDR3nt: TGTGCCAGCAGTTACTATTCGGCAGGGGATGGCTACACCTTC
abundance: -; d_gene: TRBD1; j_gene: TRBJ2-7; v_gene: TRBV28; CDR3aa: CASSIDRGQGEQYF; CDR3nt: TGTGCCAGCAGTATCGACAGGGGGCAGGGAGAGCAGTACTTC
abundance: many; d_gene: -; j_gene: TRBJ1-5; v_gene: TRBV6-1; CDR3aa: CASSELGRNQPQHF; CDR3nt: TGTGCCAGCAGTGAGCTGGGGCGAAATCAGCCCCAGCATTTT
abundance: many; d_gene: -; j_gene: TRBJ2-7; v_gene: TRBV15; CDR3aa: CATSRDNYGAYEQYF; CDR3nt: TGTGCCACCAGCAGAGATAATTACGGCGCCTACGAGCAGTACTTC
abundance: few; d_gene: TRBD1; j_gene: TRBJ2-5; v_gene: TRBV4-1; CDR3aa: CASSRDRGRRVQETQYF; CDR3nt: TGCGCCAGCAGTCGGGACAGGGGGCGACGAGTACAAGAGACCCAGTACTTC
abundance: many; d_gene: -; j_gene: TRBJ1-1; v_gene: TRBV18; CDR3aa: CASSPGQETEAFF; CDR3nt: TGTGCCAGCTCACCAGGGCAGGAGACTGAAGCTTTCTTT
abundance: many; d_gene: -; j_gene: TRBJ1-5; v_gene: TRBV6-1; CDR3aa: CASSPTNRAGQPQHF; CDR3nt: TGTGCCAGCAGCCCCACAAACAGGGCCGGTCAGCCCCAGCATTTT
abundance: many; d_gene: -; j_gene: TRBJ1-2; v_gene: TRBV10-3; CDR3aa: CAISERDSGYTF; CDR3nt: TGTGCCATCAGTGAGCGGGACTCTGGCTACACCTTC
abundance: -; d_gene: -; j_gene: TRBJ1-6; v_gene: TRBV6-5; CDR3aa: CASSYGGTNSPLHF; CDR3nt: TGTGCCAGCAGTTACGGCGGGACCAATTCACCCCTCCACTTT
abundance: many; d_gene: -; j_gene: TRBJ1-1; v_gene: TRBV7-3; CDR3aa: CASSWGMNTEAFF; CDR3nt: TGTGCCAGCAGCTGGGGCATGAACACTGAAGCTTTCTTT
abundance: many; d_gene: -; j_gene: TRBJ2-2; v_gene: TRBV6-1; CDR3aa: CASSQGTGELFF; CDR3nt: TGTGCCAGCTCACAGGGAACCGGGGAGCTGTTTTTT
abundance: many; d_gene: TRBD1; j_gene: TRBJ1-1; v_gene: TRBV12-3/TRBV12-4; CDR3aa: CASTEGAYTEAFF; CDR3nt: TGTGCCAGCACAGAGGGGGCCTACACTGAAGCTTTCTTT
abundance: many; d_gene: -; j_gene: TRBJ2-2; v_gene: TRBV6-4; CDR3aa: CASSDQPNTGELFF; CDR3nt: TGTGCCAGCAGTGACCAACCTAACACCGGGGAGCTGTTTTTT
abundance: many; d_gene: -; j_gene: TRBJ2-7; v_gene: TRBV20-1; CDR3aa: CSARDQSVRGYEQYF; CDR3nt: TGCAGTGCTAGAGATCAAAGCGTAAGAGGCTACGAGCAGTACTTC
abundance: many; d_gene: TRBD2; j_gene: TRBJ2-5; v_gene: TRBV20-1; CDR3aa: CSARGGAGKEGTQYF; CDR3nt: TGCAGTGCTAGGGGCGGAGCGGGAAAAGAAGGGACCCAGTACTTC
abundance: -; d_gene: TRBD1; j_gene: TRBJ1-5; v_gene: TRBV18; CDR3aa: CASSPPGSAGGETQHF; CDR3nt: TGTGCCAGCTCACCACCCGGCTCGGCAGGGGGCGAGACCCAGCATTTT
abundance: many; d_gene: -; j_gene: TRBJ1-2; v_gene: TRBV15; CDR3aa: CATSRDFGFGTTKIFYGYTF; CDR3nt: TGTGCCACCAGCAGAGATTTCGGTTTCGGGACCACCAAGATTTTCTATGGCTACACCTTC
abundance: many; d_gene: -; j_gene: TRBJ1-2; v_gene: TRBV12-3/TRBV12-4; CDR3aa: CASSLSRQGGNGYTF; CDR3nt: TGTGCCAGCAGTTTGTCGAGGCAGGGAGGAAACGGCTACACCTTC
abundance: many; d_gene: TRBD1; j_gene: TRBJ2-5; v_gene: TRBV6-1; CDR3aa: CAALDRDQETQYF; CDR3nt: TGTGCCGCTCTGGACAGGGACCAAGAGACCCAGTACTTC
abundance: many; d_gene: -; j_gene: TRBJ2-7; v_gene: TRBV13; CDR3aa: CASSLGRRRISYEQYF; CDR3nt: TGTGCCAGCAGCTTAGGCCGGAGGCGTATCTCGTACGAGCAGTACTTC
abundance: once; d_gene: -; j_gene: TRBJ2-7; v_gene: TRBV6-2/TRBV6-3; CDR3aa: CASSYSLEQYF; CDR3nt: TGTGCCAGCAGTTACTCCCTCGAGCAGTACTTC
abundance: -; d_gene: -; j_gene: TRBJ1-2; v_gene: TRBV14; CDR3aa: CASSQDAGFWRGWYYSGYTF; CDR3nt: TGTGCCAGCAGCCAAGATGCGGGATTCTGGAGGGGATGGTACTATAGTGGCTACACCTTC
abundance: many; d_gene: TRBD1; j_gene: TRBJ1-5; v_gene: TRBV12-3/TRBV12-4; CDR3aa: CASRPNRGWNQPQHF; CDR3nt: TGTGCCAGCAGGCCAAACAGGGGATGGAATCAGCCCCAGCATTTT
abundance: many; d_gene: -; j_gene: TRBJ1-1; v_gene: TRBV5-1; CDR3aa: CASRMGTATEAFF; CDR3nt: TGCGCCAGCAGGATGGGCACGGCGACTGAAGCTTTCTTT
abundance: many; d_gene: -; j_gene: TRBJ1-2; v_gene: TRBV7-9; CDR3aa: CASSLGANGYTF; CDR3nt: TGTGCCAGCAGCTTAGGCGCGAATGGCTACACCTTC
abundance: many; d_gene: -; j_gene: TRBJ2-2; v_gene: TRBV12-3/TRBV12-4; CDR3aa: CASFNTGSTGELFF; CDR3nt: TGTGCCAGCTTCAATACAGGGAGTACCGGGGAGCTGTTTTTT
abundance: few; d_gene: -; j_gene: TRBJ1-3; v_gene: TRBV5-6; CDR3aa: CASSDIGDPGNTIYF; CDR3nt: TGTGCCAGCAGCGATATAGGGGATCCTGGAAACACCATATATTTT
abundance: many; d_gene: TRBD1; j_gene: TRBJ1-2; v_gene: TRBV6-5; CDR3aa: CASSYPRGQSYGYTF; CDR3nt: TGTGCCAGCAGTTACCCCAGGGGGCAGAGCTATGGCTACACCTTC
abundance: many; d_gene: -; j_gene: TRBJ1-2; v_gene: TRBV30; CDR3aa: CAWIRQTILNYGYTF; CDR3nt: TGTGCCTGGATTCGACAGACTATTCTAAACTATGGCTACACCTTC
abundance: -; d_gene: -; j_gene: TRBJ1-6; v_gene: TRBV4-2; CDR3aa: CASSQIDGSSYNSPLHF; CDR3nt: TGTGCCAGCAGCCAGATCGATGGGAGCTCCTATAATTCACCCCTCCACTTT
abundance: many; d_gene: -; j_gene: TRBJ2-4; v_gene: TRBV6-5; CDR3aa: CASSPTGVKGKNIQYF; CDR3nt: TGTGCCAGCAGCCCGACAGGAGTAAAAGGCAAAAACATTCAGTACTTC
abundance: many; d_gene: TRBD1; j_gene: TRBJ1-2; v_gene: TRBV2; CDR3aa: CASRWDSPGYGYTF; CDR3nt: TGTGCCAGCAGGTGGGACAGTCCGGGCTATGGCTACACCTTC
abundance: many; d_gene: TRBD1; j_gene: TRBJ1-2; v_gene: TRBV20-1; CDR3aa: CSARVQGAVGYTF; CDR3nt: TGCAGTGCTAGAGTGCAGGGGGCCGTTGGCTACACCTTC
abundance: many; d_gene: -; j_gene: TRBJ2-7; v_gene: TRBV6-4; CDR3aa: CASSGVHWSYEQYF; CDR3nt: TGTGCCAGCAGTGGGGTTCATTGGTCCTACGAGCAGTACTTC
abundance: many; d_gene: TRBD1; j_gene: TRBJ1-2; v_gene: TRBV4-2; CDR3aa: CASSQASDREEYGYTF; CDR3nt: TGTGCCAGCAGCCAAGCCTCGGACAGGGAAGAATATGGCTACACCTTC